The TCR beta chain under discussion was sequenced for a study of blood T cell repertoires in COVID-19. About the research overall: From T cells, B-cell-depleted T cells, or PBMCs came the material, which was cDNA or gDNA.

In assigning cohorts, the study relied on participant-reported clinical history. Assay: immunoSEQ multiplex PCR; the TCRdb copy retains only in-frame clones and omits some. The sample shows about 190,000 clones, about four fifths of them seen only once. This clonotype originated in a woman in her 30s who had recovered from COVID-19. The sample taken for sequencing was PBMCs or T cells enriched from blood (not recorded which).

The CDR3 DNA is TGCGCCAGCAGCCCGGGACAGAGTCTGAACACTGAAGCTTTCTTT. As protein: CASSPGQSLNTEAFF. This sequence joins TRBV5-1 and TRBJ1-1; TRBD1 aligns across 7 bases. Trimming at V came to 4 bases and at J to 0 bases, leaving 6 bases not matched to a gene. There are 15 residues in the CDR3. CDR1 is SGHRS and CDR2 is YFSETQ in the germline V gene. Complete variable domain (other parts from reference TRBV5-1 and TRBJ1-1): KAGVTQTPRYLIKTRGQQVTLSCSPISGHRSVSWYQQTPGQGLQFLFEYFSETQRNKGNFPGRFSGRQFSNSRSEMNVSTLELGDSALYLCASSPGQSLNTEAFFGQGTRLTVV.